This T cell receptor beta chain stems from a study of blood T cell repertoires in COVID-19. Study-wide background: PBMCs, B-cell-depleted T cells, or T cells provided the cDNA or gDNA that made up the material.

Deletions cut 2 bases from V and 4 bases from J, with 9 bases between. Germline loops: CDR1 MNHEY, CDR2 SVGEGT. This CDR3 region has 13 residues. The participants were between roughly 18 and 89 years old and came from 24 US areas. Cohort 3 recovery required two negative PCRs, clearance, or symptom resolution. Authors' data handling: Amplified reference gene primers provided the basis for estimating nucleated cell counts. TCRdb's table, derived via immunoSEQ multiplex PCR, lists solely in-frame clones and lacks some. The V and J calls and clone size are taken from that table; D and trimming were inferred from the DNA. This table holds roughly 190,000 clones, 89% found once.

The rearrangement uses TRBV6-2 or TRBV6-3 and TRBJ2-7; D remains ambiguous. The specimen was PBMCs or T cells enriched from blood (not recorded which). The TCR was taken from a woman aged 18-29 years who had recovered from COVID-19. CDR3 nucleotide sequence: TGTGCCAGCAGTTACCTGGGCGTGTACGAGCAGTACTTC. As protein: CASSYLGVYEQYF.